The source of this T cell receptor beta chain is a study of T cell repertoires in aging, cancer and after chemotherapy (dated by TCRdb to about 2019). For context, the study as a whole: Donors were distributed across six age groups ranging from 30 or younger to 70 or older, with at least three individuals included per group. In the solid tumor group, paired pre- and post-chemotherapy samples were obtained from brain tumor (glioblastoma) patients receiving temozolomide-based therapy. In total, the full dataset held about 8.8 million TCR reads. The study profiled peripheral blood TCR beta repertoires from healthy donors and cancer patients to examine immunoaging and T cell reconstitution after chemotherapy. A cohort of 200 to 250 cancer patients (around 94 with hematological and roughly 120 with solid cancers) was assembled, and fewer than 100 healthy donors were included as a reference group.

Instead of sorted cells or RNA, genomic DNA extracted from peripheral blood served as the source for amplifying TCR beta rearrangements. What the research found in general, with its limitations: In healthy donors, the decline in TCR diversity with age was mainly explained by loss of richness, whereas in cancer patients loss of evenness was also found to contribute. Median generation probability increased over the chemotherapy interval in both cancer cohorts, suggesting repertoire reconstitution through rebound thymic output. Compared with age-matched healthy donors, untreated patients with either hematological or solid cancers had significantly lower TCR diversity in the blood along with higher clonality. According to the authors, the repertoire data do not permit conclusions about immunological memory after chemotherapy.

This clonotype is large (0.1 to 1%) in terms of sample share. Its antigen has not been determined. Base quality data are lacking; no much larger clone is found one base away. Rearranged TRB sequences spanning V, D and J segments were amplified by multiplex touch-down PCR using a mixed TRB-A/B primer pool. Illumina adapters and sample indices were added to the amplicons in two consecutive PCR reactions performed with Phusion HS II polymerase. The amplicons were purified from gel with the NucleoSpin Gel and PCR Clean-up kit and then assessed with Qubit and an Agilent 2100 Bioanalyzer. Sequencing of libraries was carried out on an Illumina MiSeq in 600-cycle, single-indexed, paired-end runs. The original methods were these. TRB sequences were processed with MiXCR versions 2.12 and 3.0.5. A clone was defined as each unique CDR3 nucleotide sequence, and only productive sequences supported by at least two reads were kept. Repertoire metrics included Shannon diversity, evenness, clonality (one minus evenness), and alpha-parameterized diversity profiles from alpha 0 to 5. The IGoR algorithm was used to calculate generation probabilities of clones in the paired pre- and post-chemotherapy samples. TCRdb reworked the public reads: Q25 trimming with fastp, MiXCR clone assembly, productive beta chains retained. Entries are consolidated by CDR3 protein sequence, retaining the most common genes and DNA. The V and J calls, along with clone size, are taken from TCRdb and not from the paper's own processing. In this sample the table shows around 2,000 distinct CDR3 sequences, around 25% of which occur a single time. 8.8% of the sample lies in the top ten.

There are 14 amino acids in the CDR3, from cysteine to phenylalanine inclusive. Left in the record is the CDR3 DNA by itself, 42 bases read in frame from the first base. Unmatched junction bases come to 5, with V trimmed by 6 bases and J by 3 bases. CDR1 is given as LNHDA and CDR2 as SQIVND, both from the germline V gene (reference sequence). The receptor chain draws on TRBV19 and TRBJ1-2, and TRBD1 matches 9 of the central bases. The sequence derives from a human donor with a solid tumor. Sequencing input: blood. The DNA sequence is given as TGTGCCAGTAGCAACAGGGGGCGGGACTATGGCTACACCTTC. It encodes CASSNRGRDYGYTF. The entire variable domain, with the stretches around the CDR3 drawn from the reference TRBV19 and TRBJ1-2 proteins, is DGGITQSPKYLFRKEGQNVTLSCEQNLNHDAMYWYRQDPGQGLRLIYYSQIVNDFQKGDIAEGYSVSREKKESFPLTVTSAQKNPTAFYLCASSNRGRDYGYTFGSGTRLTVV.